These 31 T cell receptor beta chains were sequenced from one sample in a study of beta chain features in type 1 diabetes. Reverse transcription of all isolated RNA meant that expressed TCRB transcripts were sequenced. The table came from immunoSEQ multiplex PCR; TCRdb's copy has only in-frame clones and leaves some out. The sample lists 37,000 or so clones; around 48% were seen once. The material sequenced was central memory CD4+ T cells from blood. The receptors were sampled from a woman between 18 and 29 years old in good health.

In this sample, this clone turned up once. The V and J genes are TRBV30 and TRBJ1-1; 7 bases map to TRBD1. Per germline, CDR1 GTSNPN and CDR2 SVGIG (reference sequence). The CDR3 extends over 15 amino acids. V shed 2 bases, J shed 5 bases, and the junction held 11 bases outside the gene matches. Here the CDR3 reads CAWSPKQGLRTEAFF. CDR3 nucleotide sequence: TGTGCCTGGAGTCCAAAACAGGGGCTTAGGACTGAAGCTTTCTTT.

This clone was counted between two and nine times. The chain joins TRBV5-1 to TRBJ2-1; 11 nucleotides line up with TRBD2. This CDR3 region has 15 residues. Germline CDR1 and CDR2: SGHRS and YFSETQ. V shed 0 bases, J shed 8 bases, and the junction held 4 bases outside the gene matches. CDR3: CASSLVAGGPDEQFF. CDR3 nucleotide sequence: TGCGCCAGCAGCTTGGTAGCGGGAGGGCCGGATGAGCAGTTCTTC.

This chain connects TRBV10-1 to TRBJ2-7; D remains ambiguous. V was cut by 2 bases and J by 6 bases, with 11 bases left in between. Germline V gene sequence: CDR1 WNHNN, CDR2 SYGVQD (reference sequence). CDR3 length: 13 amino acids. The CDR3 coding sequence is TGCGCCAGCAGTGAGGACACGAACTCCGAGCAGTACTTC. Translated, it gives CASSEDTNSEQYF.

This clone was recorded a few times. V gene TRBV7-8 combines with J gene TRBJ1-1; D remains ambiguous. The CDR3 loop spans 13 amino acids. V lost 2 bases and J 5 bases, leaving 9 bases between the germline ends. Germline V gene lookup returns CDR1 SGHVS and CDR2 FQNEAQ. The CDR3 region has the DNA TGTGCCAGCAGCTTAACGGAGGTTACTGAAGCTTTCTTT. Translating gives CASSLTEVTEAFF.

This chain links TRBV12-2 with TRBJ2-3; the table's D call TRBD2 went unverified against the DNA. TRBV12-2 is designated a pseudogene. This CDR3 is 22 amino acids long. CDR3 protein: CASRLDDLGLADHALCTDTQYF. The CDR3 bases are TGTGCAAGTCGCTTAGACGATCTTGGACTAGCGGATCACGCTCTTTGCACAGATACGCAGTATTTT.

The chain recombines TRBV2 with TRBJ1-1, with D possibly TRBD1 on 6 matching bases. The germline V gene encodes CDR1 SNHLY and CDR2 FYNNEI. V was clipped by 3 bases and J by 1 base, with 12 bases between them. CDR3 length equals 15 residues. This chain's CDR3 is CASSEGRTANTEAFF. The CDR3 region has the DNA TGTGCCAGCAGTGAGGGTAGGACAGCGAACACTGAAGCTTTCTTT. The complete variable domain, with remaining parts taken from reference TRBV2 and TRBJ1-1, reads EPEVTQTPSHQVTQMGQEVILRCVPISNHLYFYWYRQILGQKVEFLVSFYNNEISEKSEIFDDQFSVERPDGSNFTLKIRSTKLEDSAMYFCASSEGRTANTEAFFGQGTRLTVV.

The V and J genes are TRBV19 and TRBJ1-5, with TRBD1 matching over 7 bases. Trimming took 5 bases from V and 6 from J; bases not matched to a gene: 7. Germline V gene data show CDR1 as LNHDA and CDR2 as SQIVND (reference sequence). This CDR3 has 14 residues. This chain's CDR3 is CASSEQGQRQPQHF. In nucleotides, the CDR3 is TGTGCCAGTAGTGAACAGGGGCAACGTCAGCCCCAGCATTTT.

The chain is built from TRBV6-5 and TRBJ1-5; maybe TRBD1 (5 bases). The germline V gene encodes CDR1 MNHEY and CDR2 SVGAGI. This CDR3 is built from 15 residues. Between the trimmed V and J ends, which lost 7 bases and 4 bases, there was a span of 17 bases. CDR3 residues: CASTKMGGVNQPQHF. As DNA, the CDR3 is TGTGCCAGCACTAAAATGGGAGGGGTTAATCAGCCCCAGCATTTT.

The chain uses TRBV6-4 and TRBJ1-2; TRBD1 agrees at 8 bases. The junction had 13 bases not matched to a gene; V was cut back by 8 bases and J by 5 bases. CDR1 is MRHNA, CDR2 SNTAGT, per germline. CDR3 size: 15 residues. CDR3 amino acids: CASRGRIRGPYGYTF. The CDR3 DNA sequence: TGTGCCAGCCGAGGGAGGATCAGGGGGCCATATGGCTACACCTTC.

The CDR3 here is CASSFVELAGDNEQFF. The CDR3 DNA is TGTGCCAGCAGTTTCGTCGAACTAGCGGGAGACAATGAGCAGTTCTTC. V usage is TRBV27 and J usage is TRBJ2-1, with 11 bases that match TRBD2. Germline assignment: CDR1 MNHEY and CDR2 SMNVEV (reference sequence). J gave up 5 bases and V 3 bases, and 6 bases lay outside the gene matches. This CDR3 contains 16 residues.

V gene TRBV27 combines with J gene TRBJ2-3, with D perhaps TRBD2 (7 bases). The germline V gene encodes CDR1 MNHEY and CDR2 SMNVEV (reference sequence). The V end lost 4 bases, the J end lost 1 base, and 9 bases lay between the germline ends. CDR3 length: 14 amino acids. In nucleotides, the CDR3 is TGTGCCAGCAGTTCGGGGGGCCGCACAGATACGCAGTATTTT. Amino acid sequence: CASSSGGRTDTQYF.

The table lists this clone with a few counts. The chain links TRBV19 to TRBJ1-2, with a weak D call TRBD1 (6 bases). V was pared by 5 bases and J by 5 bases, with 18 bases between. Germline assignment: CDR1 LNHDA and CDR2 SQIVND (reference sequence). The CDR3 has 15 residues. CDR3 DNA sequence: TGTGCCAGTAGTCAGGGAGCTCAGGGGATTTATGGCTACACCTTC. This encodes CASSQGAQGIYGYTF.

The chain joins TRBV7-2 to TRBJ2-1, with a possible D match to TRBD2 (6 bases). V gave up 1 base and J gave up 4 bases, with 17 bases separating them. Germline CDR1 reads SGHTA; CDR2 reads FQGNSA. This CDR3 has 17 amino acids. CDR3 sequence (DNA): TGTGCCAGCAGCTTAGAGGTCTTGGAGGGGTCATACAATGAGCAGTTCTTC. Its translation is CASSLEVLEGSYNEQFF.

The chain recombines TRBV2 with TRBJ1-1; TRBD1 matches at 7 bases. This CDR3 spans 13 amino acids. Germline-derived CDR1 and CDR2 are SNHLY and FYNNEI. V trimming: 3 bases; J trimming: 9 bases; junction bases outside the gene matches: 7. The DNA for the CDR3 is TGTGCCAGCAGTGACCAGGGGGATGACAAAGCTTTCTTT. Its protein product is CASSDQGDDKAFF.

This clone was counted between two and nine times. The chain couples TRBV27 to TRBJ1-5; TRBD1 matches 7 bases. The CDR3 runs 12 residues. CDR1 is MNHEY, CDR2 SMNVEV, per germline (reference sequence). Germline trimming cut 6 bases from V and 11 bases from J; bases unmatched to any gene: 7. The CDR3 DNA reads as TGTGCCAGCAGAACTTCAGGGGGGTCCCAGCATTTT. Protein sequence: CASRTSGGSQHF.

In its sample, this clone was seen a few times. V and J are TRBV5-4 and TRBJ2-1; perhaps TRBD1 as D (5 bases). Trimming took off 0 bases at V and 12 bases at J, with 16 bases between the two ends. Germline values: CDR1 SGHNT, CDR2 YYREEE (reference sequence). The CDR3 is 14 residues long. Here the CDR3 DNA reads TGTGCCAGCAGCTTGGCCACGGTTCAGGGCCCGCAGTTCTTC. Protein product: CASSLATVQGPQFF.

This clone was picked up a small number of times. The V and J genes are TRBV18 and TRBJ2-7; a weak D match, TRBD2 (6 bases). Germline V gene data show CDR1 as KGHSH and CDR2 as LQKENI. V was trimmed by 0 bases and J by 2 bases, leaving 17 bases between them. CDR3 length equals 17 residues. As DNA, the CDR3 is TGTGCCAGCTCACCACCGAATCGTAATAGCGGCGCCTACGAGCAGTACTTC. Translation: CASSPPNRNSGAYEQYF.

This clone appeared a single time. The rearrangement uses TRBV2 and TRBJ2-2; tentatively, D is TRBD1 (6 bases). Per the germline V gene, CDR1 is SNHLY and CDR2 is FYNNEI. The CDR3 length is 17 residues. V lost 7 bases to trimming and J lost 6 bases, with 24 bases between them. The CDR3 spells CASTDIGRGSWAGELFF. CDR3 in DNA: TGTGCCAGCACCGACATTGGCAGGGGTAGTTGGGCCGGGGAGCTGTTTTTT. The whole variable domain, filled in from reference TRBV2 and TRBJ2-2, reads EPEVTQTPSHQVTQMGQEVILRCVPISNHLYFYWYRQILGQKVEFLVSFYNNEISEKSEIFDDQFSVERPDGSNFTLKIRSTKLEDSAMYFCASTDIGRGSWAGELFFGEGSRLTVL.

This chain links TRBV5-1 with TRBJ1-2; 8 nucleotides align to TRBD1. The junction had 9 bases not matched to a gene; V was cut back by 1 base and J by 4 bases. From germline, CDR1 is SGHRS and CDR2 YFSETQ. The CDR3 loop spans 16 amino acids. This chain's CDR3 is CASSLTTGGMSYGYTF. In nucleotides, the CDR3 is TGCGCCAGCAGCTTGACTACAGGGGGTATGAGCTATGGCTACACCTTC.

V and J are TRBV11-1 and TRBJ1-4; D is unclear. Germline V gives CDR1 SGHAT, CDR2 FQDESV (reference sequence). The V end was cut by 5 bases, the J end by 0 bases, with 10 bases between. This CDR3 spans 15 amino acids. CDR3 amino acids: CASSEMAATNEKLFF. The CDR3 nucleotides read TGTGCCAGCAGCGAAATGGCAGCAACTAATGAAAAACTGTTTTTT.

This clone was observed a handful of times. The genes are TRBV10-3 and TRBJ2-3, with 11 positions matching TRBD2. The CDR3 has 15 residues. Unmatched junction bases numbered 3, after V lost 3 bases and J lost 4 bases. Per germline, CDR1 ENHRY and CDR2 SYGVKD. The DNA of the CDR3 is TGTGCCATCAGTGAACTAGCGGGGGCTGCAGATACGCAGTATTTT. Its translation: CAISELAGAADTQYF.

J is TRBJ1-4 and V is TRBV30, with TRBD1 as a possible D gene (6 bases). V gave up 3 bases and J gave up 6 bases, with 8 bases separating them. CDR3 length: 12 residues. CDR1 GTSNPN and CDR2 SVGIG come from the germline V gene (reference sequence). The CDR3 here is CAWRQGDEKLFF. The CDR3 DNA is TGTGCCTGGAGACAGGGCGATGAAAAACTGTTTTTT. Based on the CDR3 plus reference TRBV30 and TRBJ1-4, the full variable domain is SQTIHQWPATLVQPVGSPLSLECTVEGTSNPNLYWYRQAAGRGLQLLFYSVGIGQISSEVPQNLSASRPQDRQFILSSKKLLLSDSGFYLCAWRQGDEKLFFGSGTQLSVL.

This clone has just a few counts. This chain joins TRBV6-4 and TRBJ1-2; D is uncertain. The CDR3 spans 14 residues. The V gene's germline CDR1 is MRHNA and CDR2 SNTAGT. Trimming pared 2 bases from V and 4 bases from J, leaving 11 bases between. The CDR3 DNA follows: TGTGCCAGCAGTGACGGCGGCAGTATCTATGGCTACACCTTC. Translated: CASSDGGSIYGYTF.

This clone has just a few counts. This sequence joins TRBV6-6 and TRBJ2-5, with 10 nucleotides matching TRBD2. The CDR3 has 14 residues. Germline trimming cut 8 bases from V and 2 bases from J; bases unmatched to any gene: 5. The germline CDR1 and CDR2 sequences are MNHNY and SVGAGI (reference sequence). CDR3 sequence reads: CASGLAEHQETQYF. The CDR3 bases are TGTGCCAGCGGACTAGCGGAGCATCAAGAGACCCAGTACTTC.

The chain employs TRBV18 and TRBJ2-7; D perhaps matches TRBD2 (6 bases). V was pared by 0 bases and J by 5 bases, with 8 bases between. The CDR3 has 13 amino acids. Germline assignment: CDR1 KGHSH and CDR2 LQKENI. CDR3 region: CASSPPRGHEQYF. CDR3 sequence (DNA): TGTGCCAGCTCACCACCGCGGGGCCACGAGCAGTACTTC. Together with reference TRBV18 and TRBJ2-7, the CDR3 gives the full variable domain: NAGVMQNPRHLVRRRGQEARLRCSPMKGHSHVYWYRQLPEEGLKFMVYLQKENIIDESGMPKERFSAEFPKEGPSILRIQQVVRGDSAAYFCASSPPRGHEQYFGPGTRLTVT.

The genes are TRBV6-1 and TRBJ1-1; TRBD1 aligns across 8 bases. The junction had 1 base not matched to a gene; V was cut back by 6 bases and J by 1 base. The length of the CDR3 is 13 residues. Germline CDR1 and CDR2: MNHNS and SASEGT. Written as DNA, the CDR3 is TGTGCCAGCAGGGGGACAGGGAACACTGAAGCTTTCTTT. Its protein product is CASRGTGNTEAFF.

CDR3 protein: CASSPLGQGAHEQYF. CDR3 nucleotide sequence: TGTGCCAGCTCACCGCTCGGACAGGGCGCCCACGAGCAGTACTTC. V and J are TRBV18 and TRBJ2-7, with 8 bases lining up with TRBD1. Germline CDR1 reads KGHSH; CDR2 reads LQKENI. J was trimmed by 5 bases and V by 3 bases; bases with no gene match: 9. The CDR3 has 15 residues.

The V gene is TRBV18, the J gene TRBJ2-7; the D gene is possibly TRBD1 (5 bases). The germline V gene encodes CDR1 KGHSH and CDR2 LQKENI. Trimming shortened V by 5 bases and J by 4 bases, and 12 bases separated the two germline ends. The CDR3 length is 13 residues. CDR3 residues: CASSGTNRYEQYF. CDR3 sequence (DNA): TGTGCCAGCTCAGGAACTAACAGGTACGAGCAGTACTTC.

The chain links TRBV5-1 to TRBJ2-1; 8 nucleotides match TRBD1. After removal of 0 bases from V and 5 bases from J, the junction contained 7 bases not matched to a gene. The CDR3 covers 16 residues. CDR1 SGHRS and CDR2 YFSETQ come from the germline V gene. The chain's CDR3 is CASSLAWTGNHNEQFF. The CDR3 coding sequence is TGCGCCAGCAGCTTGGCGTGGACAGGGAACCACAATGAGCAGTTCTTC.

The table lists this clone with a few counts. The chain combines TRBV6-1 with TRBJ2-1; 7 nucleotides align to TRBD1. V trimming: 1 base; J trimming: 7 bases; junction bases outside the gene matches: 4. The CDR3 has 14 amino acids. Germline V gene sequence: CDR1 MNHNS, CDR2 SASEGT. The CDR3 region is CASSEGTGFNEQFF. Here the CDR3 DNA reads TGTGCCAGCAGTGAAGGGACAGGTTTTAATGAGCAGTTCTTC.

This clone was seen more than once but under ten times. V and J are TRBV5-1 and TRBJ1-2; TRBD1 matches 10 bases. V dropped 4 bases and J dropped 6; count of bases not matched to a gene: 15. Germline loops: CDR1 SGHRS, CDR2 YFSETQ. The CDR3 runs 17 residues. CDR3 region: CASSPAPGQGKGNGYTF. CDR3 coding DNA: TGCGCCAGCAGCCCGGCCCCGGGACAGGGGAAGGGAAATGGCTACACCTTC.